The 31 T cell receptor beta chains listed next were all sequenced from one sample in a study of human T cells and chemical hapten exposure. A single record per CDR3 protein comes from TCRdb applying MiXCR to the RACE reads. The sample shows about 97,000 distinct CDR3 sequences, 25% to 30% of them seen only once. Time point given: patch test 3, about 24 weeks after DPC sensitization. Documented treatment: therapeutic diphenylcyclopropenone sensitization with weekly scalp DPC. Sample: whole blood, taken in connection with sensitization to the hapten diphenylcyclopropenone (DPC). The receptors originated from a man aged 40-55 years with alopecia areata. Some clones in this sample may be carry-over from other donors' samples.

The rearrangement uses TRBV20-1 and TRBJ1-5; 9 nucleotides line up with TRBD1. CDR3 length equals 16 residues. V gave up 5 bases and J gave up 7 bases; unmatched junction bases: 15. Germline values: CDR1 DFQATT, CDR2 SNEGSKA (reference sequence). The chain's CDR3 is CSAVLRQGGSRQPQHF. CDR3 bases: TGCAGTGCTGTCCTCCGACAGGGGGGTTCACGACAGCCCCAGCATTTT.

The gene calls are TRBV6-5 and TRBJ2-2; 8 nucleotides line up with TRBD1. Per germline, CDR1 MNHEY and CDR2 SVGAGI. This CDR3 is built from 15 residues. The ends lost 7 bases at V and 4 bases at J; junction bases unmatched: 8. CDR3 sequence reads: CASNPRGRVTGELFF. The CDR3 DNA reads TGTGCCAGCAACCCCAGGGGGCGCGTCACCGGGGAGCTGTTTTTT.

This clonotype was seen only a few times. The CDR3 loop is CSASPLSGTTTYEQYF. The DNA of the CDR3 is TGCAGTGCTAGTCCCCTTTCCGGGACAACGACCTACGAGCAGTACTTC. V usage is TRBV20-1 and J usage is TRBJ2-7; tentatively, D is TRBD1 (6 bases). The germline V gene has CDR1 DFQATT and CDR2 SNEGSKA (reference sequence). The ends were cut back, 3 bases at V and 2 bases at J, with 20 bases in the middle. CDR3 length equals 16 residues.

The genes are TRBV6-2 or TRBV6-3 and TRBJ2-7; a possible D gene is TRBD2 (6 bases). Germline values: CDR1 MNHEY, CDR2 SVGEGT. The V gene lost 3 bases and the J gene lost 4 bases, with 16 bases spanning the gap. The CDR3 contains 15 residues. The CDR3 region is CASSYSTSIGYEQYF. The CDR3 nucleotides read TGTGCCAGCAGTTATAGCACTAGCATCGGGTACGAGCAGTACTTC.

The V and J genes are TRBV7-2 and TRBJ1-4; D gene ambiguous. The germline V gene has CDR1 SGHTA and CDR2 FQGNSA. This CDR3 is 15 amino acids long. Trimming cost V 5 bases and J 0 bases, with 10 bases left between them. CDR3 bases: TGTGCCAGCAGCCCTCACATTGCAACTAATGAAAAACTGTTTTTT. The encoded protein is CASSPHIATNEKLFF. Together with reference TRBV7-2 and TRBJ1-4, the CDR3 gives the full variable domain: GAGVSQSPSNKVTEKGKDVELRCDPISGHTALYWYRQSLGQGLEFLIYFQGNSAPDKSGLPSDRFSAERTGGSVSTLTIQRTQQEDSAVYLCASSPHIATNEKLFFGSGTQLSVL.

This clonotype was detected only a few times. The CDR3 loop is CSVVVGPVTGELFF. The DNA for the CDR3 is TGCAGCGTTGTGGTGGGGCCGGTCACCGGGGAGCTGTTTTTT. This chain connects TRBV29-1 to TRBJ2-2, with D tentatively TRBD1 (5 bases). Germline CDR1 and CDR2: SQVTM and ANQGSEA. The CDR3 is 14 amino acids. Between the trimmed V and J ends, which lost 4 bases and 4 bases, there was a span of 13 bases.

The sample holds a few counts of this clonotype. This chain links TRBV28 with TRBJ1-1, with TRBD1 identical over 10 bases. Germline CDR1 MDHEN, CDR2 SYDVKM. The junction had 9 bases not matched to a gene; V was cut back by 1 base and J by 1 base. The CDR3 is made up of 18 amino acids. CDR3 DNA sequence: TGTGCCAGCAGTTTATCGGACAGGGGGGACGAGGCGAACACTGAAGCTTTCTTT. Residues: CASSLSDRGDEANTEAFF.

The chain joins TRBV6-1 to TRBJ2-1; 7 bases fit TRBD2. Trimming at V came to 2 bases and at J to 1 base, leaving 2 bases not matched to a gene. The CDR3 totals 15 residues. The V gene's germline CDR1 is MNHNS and CDR2 SASEGT. The CDR3 sequence: CASSEWGGSYNEQFF. The DNA for the CDR3 is TGTGCCAGCAGTGAATGGGGGGGTTCCTACAATGAGCAGTTCTTC.

This clonotype was counted only a few times. V gene TRBV7-9 combines with J gene TRBJ2-5; weak D call: TRBD2 (5 bases). Germline values: CDR1 SEHNR, CDR2 FQNEAQ (reference sequence). The ends were cut back, 4 bases at V and 4 bases at J, with 13 bases in the middle. The CDR3 is 14 amino acids. CDR3 nucleotides: TGTGCCAGCAGCTCCCCGGGGAGAGGAGAGACCCAGTACTTC. Protein product: CASSSPGRGETQYF.

This clonotype was seen a handful of times. The V and J genes are TRBV12-3 or TRBV12-4 and TRBJ1-1, with TRBD1 identical over 11 bases. CDR3 size: 14 residues. Germline trimming cut 6 bases from V and 5 bases from J; bases unmatched to any gene: 5. DNA for the CDR3: TGTGCCAGCAGCCCGGGACAGGGGGTGACTGAAGCTTTCTTT. This encodes CASSPGQGVTEAFF.

The chain is built from TRBV11-2 and TRBJ1-4; D is perhaps TRBD1 (6 bases). Trimming removed 3 bases at V and 0 bases at J, with 11 bases between. CDR1 and CDR2 (germline): SGHAT, FQNNGV. The length of the CDR3 is 16 residues. The CDR3 DNA is TGTGCCAGCAGCTTCAGGAGGACAGCAACTAATGAAAAACTGTTTTTT. Amino acids: CASSFRRTATNEKLFF.

V and J are TRBV6-5 and TRBJ2-3, with D perhaps TRBD1 (7 bases). The CDR3 contains 13 residues. The germline V gene has CDR1 MNHEY and CDR2 SVGAGI. Trimming stripped 3 bases from V and 8 bases from J, with 12 bases between. CDR3 bases: TGTGCCAGCAGTTATGACAGGGAGGCTACGCAGTATTTT. Residues: CASSYDREATQYF.

This sequence joins TRBV6-5 and TRBJ2-1, with 10 bases that match TRBD2. The ends lost 0 bases at V and 10 bases at J; junction bases unmatched: 9. The CDR3 runs 16 residues. The V gene's germline CDR1 is MNHEY and CDR2 SVGAGI. The CDR3 loop is CASSYSRLAGDREQFF. The CDR3 region has the DNA TGTGCCAGCAGTTACTCGAGGCTAGCGGGAGATAGGGAGCAGTTCTTC.

The chain recombines TRBV2 with TRBJ2-3; TRBD1 is a possible D gene (6 bases). The CDR3 spans 15 residues. Germline-derived CDR1 and CDR2 are SNHLY and FYNNEI. The V end was cut by 4 bases, the J end by 0 bases, with 11 bases between. The CDR3 sequence: CASSGQVTSTDTQYF. CDR3 coding DNA: TGTGCCAGCAGTGGACAGGTCACTAGCACAGATACGCAGTATTTT.

The CDR3 loop is CASSYQPGLAGYNEQFF. DNA of the CDR3: TGTGCCAGCAGTTATCAACCTGGACTAGCGGGTTACAATGAGCAGTTCTTC. The chain links TRBV6-5 to TRBJ2-1, with TRBD2 matching over 11 bases. The trim removed 3 bases at V and 4 bases at J, leaving 8 bases unmatched. This CDR3 comprises 17 residues. CDR1 is MNHEY and CDR2 is SVGAGI in the germline V gene.

The DNA of the CDR3 is TGTGCCAGCAGTCCAACCGGGACTAGACCTTATTTT. Its translation is CASSPTGTRPYF. V is TRBV6-2 or TRBV6-3 and J is TRBJ2-3; TRBD2 matches at 8 bases. V dropped 5 bases and J dropped 15; count of bases not matched to a gene: 10. Germline CDR1 is MNHEY and CDR2 is SVGEGT. CDR3 length equals 12 residues.

The V gene is TRBV9, the J gene TRBJ2-3; the D is unclear. The CDR3 consists of 14 residues. V was cut by 3 bases and J by 2 bases, with 10 bases left in between. CDR1 and CDR2 from the germline V gene are SGDLS and YYNGEE. The CDR3 sequence: CASSGRHSTDTQYF. In DNA form, the CDR3 reads TGTGCCAGCAGCGGGCGGCATTCCACAGATACGCAGTATTTT.

The gene calls are TRBV7-8 and TRBJ1-4; D possibly corresponds to TRBD1 (6 bases). CDR1 is SGHVS and CDR2 is FQNEAQ in the germline V gene. The CDR3 has 15 residues. V was clipped by 5 bases and J by 3 bases, with 13 bases between them. This CDR3 is CASSHQQGPNEKLFF. The DNA of the CDR3 is TGTGCCAGCAGCCATCAACAGGGACCTAATGAAAAACTGTTTTTT.

This clonotype was seen more than once but under ten times. The rearrangement uses TRBV21-1 and TRBJ2-7; the table gives TRBD1 as D, unverified against the DNA. TRBV21-1 is shown as a pseudogene. The CDR3 contains 14 residues. CDR3 region: CASRPGQVIFEQYF. The CDR3 coding sequence is TGTGCCAGCAGACCGGGACAGGTGATATTTGAGCAGTACTTC.

The chain has TRBV12-3 or TRBV12-4 and TRBJ2-4; D unresolved. The CDR3 consists of 16 residues. Between the trimmed V and J ends, which lost 5 bases and 0 bases, there was a span of 14 bases. CDR3 DNA sequence: TGTGCCAGCAGTCCTACCCCAGTCTTAGCCAAAAACATTCAGTACTTC. Translation gives CASSPTPVLAKNIQYF.

As DNA, the CDR3 is TGTGCCAGCAGTTTAATAACTTGGGGTTCACCCCTCCACTTT. This translates into CASSLITWGSPLHF. The J gene is TRBJ1-6, the V gene TRBV28; no reliable D call. The germline gives CDR1 MDHEN, CDR2 SYDVKM. CDR3 length equals 14 residues. Trimming removed 2 bases from V and 9 bases from J, with 11 bases in between.

The sample holds many counts of this clonotype. The chain recombines TRBV28 with TRBJ2-7; 9 bases map to TRBD2. V was clipped by 2 bases and J by 4 bases; unmatched bases: 6. Germline V gives CDR1 MDHEN, CDR2 SYDVKM. The CDR3 is made up of 15 amino acids. In DNA, the CDR3 is TGTGCCAGCAGTTTAGACCCGACTAGCGGTTACGAGCAGTACTTC. Its translation: CASSLDPTSGYEQYF.

This clonotype was seen a handful of times. This chain connects TRBV27 to TRBJ2-5; 10 bases are shared with TRBD2. CDR3 length: 16 residues. Germline values: CDR1 MNHEY, CDR2 SMNVEV (reference sequence). V dropped 4 bases and J dropped 5; count of bases not matched to a gene: 10. The CDR3 reads CASSSLPGLASETQYF. CDR3 in DNA: TGTGCCAGCAGTTCCCTACCGGGACTAGCGTCTGAGACCCAGTACTTC.

This clonotype was counted only a few times. This chain links TRBV20-1 with TRBJ1-1, with a weak D call TRBD1 (5 bases). Trimming took off 0 bases at V and 4 bases at J, with 12 bases between the two ends. CDR1 DFQATT and CDR2 SNEGSKA come from the germline V gene (reference sequence). This CDR3 is built from 14 residues. The CDR3 region has the DNA TGCAGTGCTAGAGATCCGGGGGAAGGCACTGAAGCTTTCTTT. Its translation: CSARDPGEGTEAFF.

The chain has TRBV3-1 and TRBJ1-6; 10 nucleotides align to TRBD1. The J segment lost 9 bases and the V segment lost 2 bases, leaving 7 bases of the junction unmatched. Germline assignment: CDR1 LGHDT and CDR2 YNNKEL (reference sequence). This CDR3 has 16 residues. The CDR3 reads CASSQPGTGVSSPLHF. The CDR3 bases are TGTGCCAGCAGCCAACCCGGGACAGGGGTTAGTTCACCCCTCCACTTT.

The V and J genes are TRBV6-1 and TRBJ2-6, with D maybe TRBD1 (6 bases). The CDR3 length is 15 residues. Per the germline V gene, CDR1 is MNHNS and CDR2 is SASEGT. V lost 6 bases and J 4 bases, leaving 13 bases between the germline ends. The DNA of the CDR3 is TGTGCCAGCAGGGGGACACCCGCCGGGGCCAACGTCCTGACTTTC. It encodes CASRGTPAGANVLTF.

This clonotype has only a few counts. This chain connects TRBV12-3 or TRBV12-4 to TRBJ1-1; a weak D match, TRBD1 (5 bases). The CDR3 consists of 13 residues. The germline V and J ends were trimmed by 3 bases and 4 bases, with 9 bases remaining between them. For the CDR3, the DNA is TGTGCCAGCAGTTTGGGGGTTGCCACTGAAGCTTTCTTT. This sequence encodes CASSLGVATEAFF.

This clonotype was counted a few times. The chain couples TRBV20-1 to TRBJ2-1; TRBD2 matches 11 bases. Germline loops: CDR1 DFQATT, CDR2 SNEGSKA (reference sequence). J was trimmed by 9 bases and V by 3 bases; bases with no gene match: 22. The CDR3 runs 19 residues. DNA for the CDR3: TGCAGTGCTAGGTTACTAGCGGGAGTGACAGAGGGTCAATTTTTTGAGCAGTTCTTC. Protein sequence: CSARLLAGVTEGQFFEQFF.

The chain couples TRBV25-1 to TRBJ2-1, with 10 bases lining up with TRBD2. CDR1 MGHDK and CDR2 SYGVNS come from the germline V gene. This CDR3 is built from 17 residues. Germline trimming cut 4 bases from V and 2 bases from J; bases unmatched to any gene: 8. The CDR3 sequence: CASSGDFLAGAYNEQFF. The CDR3 DNA sequence: TGTGCCAGCAGTGGAGATTTCCTAGCGGGAGCCTACAATGAGCAGTTCTTC.

The chain is built from TRBV9 and TRBJ2-1; 12 bases align to TRBD2. V shed 0 bases, J shed 8 bases, and the junction held 15 bases outside the gene matches. The CDR3 is 19 amino acids. CDR1 is SGDLS, CDR2 YYNGEE, per germline. CDR3 amino acids: CASSVDPRLSSGRAHEQFF. The CDR3 DNA reads TGTGCCAGCAGCGTAGACCCGAGACTCTCTAGCGGGAGGGCCCATGAGCAGTTCTTC.

The rearrangement joins TRBV12-3 or TRBV12-4 to TRBJ2-1; 7 positions agree with TRBD2. With 0 bases clipped from V and 7 bases from J, the junction kept 6 bases outside the gene matches. This CDR3 region has 15 residues. CDR3 in DNA: TGTGCCAGCAGTTTAGCGGGAGGGCCCAGTAATGAGCAGTTCTTC. It codes for CASSLAGGPSNEQFF.